This TCR beta chain was profiled in a study of cytomegalovirus exposure and HLA in healthy donors. Overall study results and limits: In a later analysis, HLA-associated TCR beta chains were more clonally expanded than equally common others. Analysis was carried out at a later point, and it linked a missense DCLRE1C variant to TCR beta V- and J-gene trimming.

This CDR3 comprises 15 residues. Germline V gene sequence: CDR1 SEHNR, CDR2 FQNEAQ (reference sequence). Vbeta (60) and Jbeta (13) primers were used in the PCR. Original handling: Later, 75 million to 100 million unique TCR beta chains were counted in an analysis, and approximately 10 million of them were shared. Clones were read by immunoSEQ multiplex PCR, and TCRdb kept only the in-frame ones, dropping some. V and J calls plus clone size are reproduced from that table; the DNA served to infer D and trimming. The repertoire holds roughly 170,000 clones, with 84% as singletons. About this clone itself: Its antigen is still unknown.

Material: PBMCs. V and J are TRBV7-9 and TRBJ2-5, with 8 bases identical to TRBD1. The J call may be in error: the DNA end matches TRBJ2-7 better. This TCR came from a girl between 10 and 17 years old in good health and CMV-seropositive. The DNA for the CDR3 is TGTGCCAGCAGCATACCGACAGGGGACTCCTACGAGCAGTACTTC. The encoded protein is CASSIPTGDSYEQYF.